This entry features one T cell receptor beta chain sequence. No cognate antigen has been identified for it. Within one base of it there is no much larger clone, and no base qualities were kept. This specimen comes from a study of blood T cell repertoires in COVID-19 (dated by TCRdb to 2018 to 2020). The study in broad terms: Samples from collaborators originated in the United States, Italy and Spain and spanned both the acute and convalescent phases of COVID-19. The prospective study material was composed of cDNA or gDNA derived from T cells, B-cell-depleted T cells, or PBMCs. The dataset comprised deeply sampled blood TCRbeta repertoires from subjects exposed to, actively infected with, or recovered from COVID-19. The repertoires were released in a freely available public database meant as a resource for research on the immune response to SARS-CoV-2. The samples were drawn from the first 160 participants of the ongoing ImmuneRACE study and from 950 to 1,500 subjects provided by 6 global collaborators. A de-identified subject ID, COVID-19 status, age in years and sex were almost always included in the sample metadata. HLA class I and class II types, where available, came from metadata supplied by the sample provider rather than from assay-based typing.

Overall study results and their limits: The amount of clinical and demographic metadata varied by source and participant and was provided uncurated.

TCRbeta CDR3 regions were amplified from genomic DNA using the immunoSEQ Assay, a bias-controlled multiplex PCR. In the paper's pipeline: The number of nucleated cells in each sample was estimated by amplification of reference gene primers within the assay. Sequence reads were collapsed and filtered to measure the absolute abundance of every unique TCRbeta CDR3 rearrangement. For each sample, productive Simpson clonality was calculated by taking the square root of Simpson's diversity index across productive rearrangements. In TCRdb, the immuneACCESS table is reduced to in-frame sequences with V and J assigned. These tables do not hold every clone; where another copy was compared, an unresolved V gene accounts for under half, and the others remain unexplained. That table is the source of V, J and clone size, and D and trimming were worked out from the DNA. For this sample there are about 260,000 clones; around 84% appear just once. The ten biggest clones cover more than 4.5% of the sample.

One collaborating source in Seattle enrolled patients during active infection and followed them longitudinally through the course of disease. Each collaborating institution followed its own protocols to collect whole blood in K2EDTA tubes. For TCRbeta analysis, collaborators shipped samples in one of three forms: frozen whole blood, isolated PBMCs, or DNA extracted from either of those sample types. CDR3 length: 15 amino acids, cysteine to phenylalanine. Solely the CDR3 DNA is kept, with 45 bases framed from the first base. Taken from the germline V gene (reference sequence), the CDR1 and CDR2 loops are MNHEY and SMNVEV. Clipping removes 6 bases from V and 3 bases from J, with 8 as the unmatched junction base count.

Sample: peripheral blood. The sequence joins TRBV27 to TRBJ2-3; TRBD2 lines up with 8 middle nucleotides. This TCR was sampled from an older woman with COVID-19, enrolled during active disease. The CDR3 is CASRAGGRRTDTQYF. The DNA sequence reads TGTGCCAGCAGGGCAGGCGGGAGGAGAACAGATACGCAGTATTTT.